The present T cell receptor (beta chain) was sequenced within a study of blood T cell repertoires in COVID-19. Whole-study context: Researchers got acute and convalescent COVID-19 samples from the United States, Italy and Spain. Sources were T cells, B-cell-depleted T cells, or PBMCs; the material itself was cDNA or gDNA.

The V gene's germline CDR1 is SGHTA and CDR2 FQGNSA. The CDR3 covers 16 residues. V was clipped by 0 bases and J by 6 bases, with 16 bases between them. Clones were sequenced by immunoSEQ multiplex PCR, and TCRdb holds only the in-frame ones, with some missing. The sample lists about 34,000 clones, approximately 77% occurring once. This clonotype was obtained from a human donor in a cohort sampled during active COVID-19. The rearrangement uses TRBV7-2 and TRBJ2-3; D is perhaps TRBD2 (6 bases). The sample consisted of peripheral blood. CDR3 nucleotide sequence: TGTGCCAGCAGCTTAGCTCCCGGGACTCGTGCGGATACGCAGTATTTT. This gives the protein CASSLAPGTRADTQYF.